This T cell receptor beta chain was retrieved from a study of blood T cells in healthy people across ages. The CDR3 consists of 15 residues. CDR1 is MNHEY and CDR2 is SMNVEV in the germline V gene (reference sequence). As to this clonotype: An end of the junction does not agree with germline; a read error may underlie this.

With a J-beta primer mix and a sample-barcoded 5' primer, a second PCR ran about 6 to 11 cycles. A template-switch adaptor containing 12 random nucleotides labeled each cDNA molecule. In TCRdb, the 5' RACE reads were re-called with MiXCR into one record per CDR3 protein. The sample has some 760,000 distinct CDR3 sequences, around 25% seen once. The same data also contributed to another study, on T cells of mothers and their children. That paper notes: Slightly, though not significantly, more overlap was seen in related than in unrelated mother-child pairs.

The chain recombines TRBV27 with TRBJ2-7; 7 nucleotides align to TRBD1. The receptor was isolated from a boy aged 5-17 years in good health. Sequenced material: blood. This CDR3 reads CASSTTTTTGNNIVF. CDR3 nucleotide sequence: TGTGCCAGCAGTACAACAACAACGACAGGGAACAATATAGTGTTC.